These T cell receptor beta chains were read from a single sample in a study of blood T cell repertoires in COVID-19. Clones were read by immunoSEQ multiplex PCR, and TCRdb kept only the in-frame ones, dropping some. This sample has tens of thousands of clones; more than 75% occur once, and the top ten carry 27%. Sequencing was carried out using peripheral blood. The receptors stem from a human donor in a cohort sampled during active COVID-19. The CDR3 runs from the conserved cysteine through the conserved F or W. Fields, in order: CDR3 length, J gene, V gene, D gene, clone size, CDR3 DNA, CDR3 protein. The D gene is left open where the match is weak. Not all rows give a size; the values are once, few, many and, for expanded clones, a class.

cdr3_length: 15
j_call: TRBJ1-3
v_call: TRBV2
d_call: -
clone_size: -
cdr3_nt: TGTGCCAGCACCGTCGGAGGGAACTCTGGAAACACCATATATTTT
cdr3_aa: CASTVGGNSGNTIYF

cdr3_length: 12
j_call: TRBJ1-2
v_call: TRBV27
d_call: -
clone_size: -
cdr3_nt: TGTGCCAGCAGTTTATCCGGGACAGGCTACACCTTC
cdr3_aa: CASSLSGTGYTF

cdr3_length: 13
j_call: TRBJ1-6
v_call: TRBV6-5
d_call: TRBD1
clone_size: -
cdr3_nt: TGTGCCAGCAATTTGGACAGGGATTCACCCCTCCACTTT
cdr3_aa: CASNLDRDSPLHF

cdr3_length: 15
j_call: TRBJ2-7
v_call: TRBV9
d_call: TRBD2
clone_size: -
cdr3_nt: TGTGCCAGCAGCGGAGGAGGGGAGGGGTCCTACGAGCAGTACTTC
cdr3_aa: CASSGGGEGSYEQYF

cdr3_length: 15
j_call: TRBJ2-5
v_call: TRBV5-5
d_call: TRBD2
clone_size: once
cdr3_nt: TGTGCCAGCAGCTGGCGCGGGGGACTCCAAGAGACCCAGTACTTC
cdr3_aa: CASSWRGGLQETQYF

cdr3_length: 16
j_call: TRBJ2-2
v_call: TRBV5-6
d_call: TRBD2
clone_size: -
cdr3_nt: TGTGCCAGCACTGAATGGGGGGGACCGAACACCGGGGAGCTGTTTTTT
cdr3_aa: CASTEWGGPNTGELFF

cdr3_length: 10
j_call: TRBJ1-1
v_call: TRBV11-2
d_call: -
clone_size: few
cdr3_nt: TGTGCCAGCAGCTCGCGTAGAGCTTTCTTT
cdr3_aa: CASSSRRAFF

cdr3_length: 14
j_call: TRBJ2-7
v_call: TRBV2
d_call: TRBD2
clone_size: -
cdr3_nt: TGTGCCAGCAGTGAACCAGCGGGGGGTGACGAGCAGTACTTC
cdr3_aa: CASSEPAGGDEQYF

cdr3_length: 16
j_call: TRBJ1-6
v_call: TRBV15
d_call: TRBD1
clone_size: few
cdr3_nt: TGTGCCACCAGGAGAGCTGGACAGGGGAGGAATTCACCCCTCCACTTT
cdr3_aa: CATRRAGQGRNSPLHF

cdr3_length: 14
j_call: TRBJ1-2
v_call: TRBV3-1/TRBV3-2
d_call: -
clone_size: -
cdr3_nt: TGTGCCAGCAGCCAAGCTGGGAGCAACTATGGCTACACCTTC
cdr3_aa: CASSQAGSNYGYTF

cdr3_length: 12
j_call: TRBJ1-1
v_call: TRBV15
d_call: -
clone_size: -
cdr3_nt: TGTGCCACCAGCAGCCTCGGAGCTGAAGCTTTCTTT
cdr3_aa: CATSSLGAEAFF

cdr3_length: 19
j_call: TRBJ2-1
v_call: TRBV27
d_call: -
clone_size: -
cdr3_nt: TGTGCCAGCAGTTCCGAAAAGACTAGATTGGACCTCGATCTTGTAGAGCAGTTCTTC
cdr3_aa: CASSSEKTRLDLDLVEQFF

cdr3_length: 13
j_call: TRBJ1-1
v_call: TRBV10-3
d_call: -
clone_size: -
cdr3_nt: TGTGCCATCAGTGACAGGAGGTTTGCTGAAGCTTTCTTT
cdr3_aa: CAISDRRFAEAFF

cdr3_length: 11
j_call: TRBJ1-1
v_call: TRBV29-1
d_call: -
clone_size: once
cdr3_nt: TGCAGCGTTGCTCGGAACACTGAAGCTTTCTTT
cdr3_aa: CSVARNTEAFF

cdr3_length: 15
j_call: TRBJ1-4
v_call: TRBV28
d_call: TRBD1
clone_size: -
cdr3_nt: TGTGCCAGCAGTCCCGGAAGGGGGCGGGATGAAAAACTGTTTTTT
cdr3_aa: CASSPGRGRDEKLFF

cdr3_length: 16
j_call: TRBJ2-7
v_call: TRBV7-2
d_call: TRBD2
clone_size: -
cdr3_nt: TGTGCCAGCAGCCTCCGACTAGCGGGGGGTCCTTACGAGCAGTACTTC
cdr3_aa: CASSLRLAGGPYEQYF